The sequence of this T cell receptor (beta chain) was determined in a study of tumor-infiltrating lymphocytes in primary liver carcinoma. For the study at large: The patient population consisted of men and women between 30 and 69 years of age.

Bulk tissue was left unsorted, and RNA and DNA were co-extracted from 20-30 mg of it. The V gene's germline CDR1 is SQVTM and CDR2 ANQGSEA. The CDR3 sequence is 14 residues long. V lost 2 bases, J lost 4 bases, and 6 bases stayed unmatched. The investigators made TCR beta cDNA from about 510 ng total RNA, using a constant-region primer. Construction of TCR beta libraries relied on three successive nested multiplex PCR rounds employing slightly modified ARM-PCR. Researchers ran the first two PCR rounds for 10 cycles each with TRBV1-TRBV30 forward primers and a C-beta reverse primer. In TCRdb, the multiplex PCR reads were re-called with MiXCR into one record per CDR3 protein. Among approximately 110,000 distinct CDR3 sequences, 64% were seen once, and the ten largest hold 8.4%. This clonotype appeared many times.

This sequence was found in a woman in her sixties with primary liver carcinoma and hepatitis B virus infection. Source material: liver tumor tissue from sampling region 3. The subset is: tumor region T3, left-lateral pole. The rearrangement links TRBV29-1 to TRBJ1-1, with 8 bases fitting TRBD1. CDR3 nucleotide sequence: TGCAGCGTTGAACAGGACAGGGACTTCACTGAAGCTTTCTTT. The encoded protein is CSVEQDRDFTEAFF.